What follows are 9 T cell receptor beta chains derived from one specimen sequenced in a study of cytomegalovirus exposure and HLA in healthy donors. Amplification used 60 Vbeta primers and 13 Jbeta primers. Clones were read by immunoSEQ multiplex PCR, and TCRdb kept only the in-frame ones, dropping some. The sample contains around 180,000 clones, roughly 78% of which appear only once. Sequenced: PBMCs. The receptors come from a woman in her fifties or sixties in good health and CMV-seropositive.

The CDR3 DNA follows: TGTGCCAGCAGCTTTCCCTGGACAGTGTCTGGGGCCAACGTCCTGACTTTC. It is translated as CASSFPWTVSGANVLTF. This rearrangement joins TRBV7-8 to TRBJ2-6, with TRBD1 as a possible D gene (6 bases). CDR3 length equals 17 residues. V gave up 3 bases and J gave up 1 base, with 13 bases separating them. CDR1 and CDR2 (germline): SGHVS, FQNEAQ.

Only a few counts were recorded for this clone. This chain uses TRBV25-1 with TRBJ1-5; 8 bases are a match to TRBD1. CDR1 is MGHDK and CDR2 is SYGVNS in the germline V gene. V shed 4 bases and J 6 bases; nucleotides not matched to a gene: 8. The CDR3 consists of 15 residues. CDR3 amino acids: CASSGSGQGRQPQHF. The CDR3 nucleotides are TGTGCCAGCAGTGGTTCCGGACAGGGCCGTCAGCCCCAGCATTTT.

The V gene is TRBV6-5, the J gene TRBJ1-1; TRBD1 agrees at 7 bases. V was pared by 5 bases and J by 6 bases, with 9 bases of the junction left unmatched. There are 14 residues in the CDR3. Germline CDR1 reads MNHEY; CDR2 reads SVGAGI. The DNA of the CDR3 is TGTGCCAGCAGTCGACAGGGCCTCTTGTCTGAAGCTTTCTTT. Translation gives CASSRQGLLSEAFF.

The chain uses TRBV5-1 and TRBJ2-5; 10 bases agree with TRBD1. TRBJ2-7 matches the DNA end more closely, so the J call is doubtful. The CDR3 is 16 amino acids. Germline V gene data show CDR1 as SGHRS and CDR2 as YFSETQ. The CDR3, as DNA: TGCGCCAGCAGCTTGGATCCGACAGGGGGCAAGAACGAGCAGTACTTC. Translating gives CASSLDPTGGKNEQYF.

Notes on this clone: The junction shows a germline mismatch at one end, possibly a read error. The chain uses TRBV7-3 and TRBJ2-1, with TRBD1 matching 9 bases. CDR3 length: 15 residues. The germline CDR1 and CDR2 sequences are SGHTA and FQGTGA. CDR3 sequence reads: CASSVTGQGSSEQFF. The CDR3 nucleotides read TGTGCCAGCAGCGTAACGGGACAGGGTTCTTCTGAGCAGTTCTTC.

J is TRBJ2-1 and V is TRBV11-1, with a weak D call TRBD1 (5 bases). Looked up from germline, CDR1 is SGHAT and CDR2 is FQDESV (reference sequence). The V and J ends lost 8 bases and 12 bases respectively, with 14 bases between them. The CDR3 has 11 residues. The CDR3 loop reads CASAKGQGQFF. For the CDR3, the DNA is TGTGCCAGCGCCAAGGGTCAGGGGCAGTTCTTC.

This clone was found once. The chain couples TRBV6-1 to TRBJ1-6, with 7 bases that match TRBD1. Trimming cost V 5 bases and J 8 bases; bases outside gene matches: 9. Per the germline V gene, CDR1 is MNHNS and CDR2 is SASEGT. The CDR3 sequence is 15 residues long. The CDR3 DNA sequence: TGTGCCAGCAGTATATCCGGGACAGCTGATTCACCCCTCCACTTT. Its protein product is CASSISGTADSPLHF.

This clone was counted between two and nine times. The chain carries TRBV6-1 and TRBJ1-2; 8 bases are shared with TRBD1. Per the germline V gene, CDR1 is MNHNS and CDR2 is SASEGT. V lost 10 bases and J lost 5; bases outside the gene matches: 3. The CDR3 runs 11 residues. The DNA for the CDR3 is TGTGCCACCAGGGGGCCTTATGGCTACACCTTC. Protein: CATRGPYGYTF.

The chain links TRBV18 to TRBJ2-5; D gene uncertain. The length of the CDR3 is 15 residues. Germline V gene lookup returns CDR1 KGHSH and CDR2 LQKENI. V was pared by 6 bases and J by 4 bases, with 18 bases between. The DNA for the CDR3 is TGTGCCAGCTCCCCTAACTCGGGTTCCCTAGAGACCCAGTACTTC. Amino acid sequence: CASSPNSGSLETQYF.